Sequencing of this T cell receptor (beta chain) was carried out in a study of cytomegalovirus exposure and HLA in healthy donors. Across the study: Earlier work reported 110 million or so unique TCR beta sequences from about 200 million T cells. Among some 400 genotyped donors, around 80% fell in the Caucasian-associated ancestry cluster. General study results and limits: Most of the TCR beta V segments (in an earlier analysis) were productive either about 87% or about 30% of the time.

Between the trimmed V and J ends, which lost 2 bases and 5 bases, there was a span of 16 bases. Germline V gene lookup returns CDR1 SGHRS and CDR2 YFSETQ. The CDR3 runs to 15 residues. On this clone: The target antigen is unknown. Within the sample, other DNA sequences also encode this same CDR3.

A multiplex PCR was run with 60 Vbeta primers and 13 Jbeta primers. The method was immunoSEQ multiplex PCR; TCRdb's version includes in-frame clones alone and lacks a portion of them. The table lists approximately 150,000 clones, 75% to 90% of them singletons. The receptor's source is a woman in her 30s in good health and CMV-seronegative. The sequenced sample consisted of PBMCs. The genes are TRBV5-1 and TRBJ2-5; maybe TRBD1 (5 bases). The CDR3: CASSFGQGMWETQYF. The DNA for the CDR3 is TGCGCCAGCAGCTTCGGGCAGGGCATGTGGGAGACCCAGTACTTC.